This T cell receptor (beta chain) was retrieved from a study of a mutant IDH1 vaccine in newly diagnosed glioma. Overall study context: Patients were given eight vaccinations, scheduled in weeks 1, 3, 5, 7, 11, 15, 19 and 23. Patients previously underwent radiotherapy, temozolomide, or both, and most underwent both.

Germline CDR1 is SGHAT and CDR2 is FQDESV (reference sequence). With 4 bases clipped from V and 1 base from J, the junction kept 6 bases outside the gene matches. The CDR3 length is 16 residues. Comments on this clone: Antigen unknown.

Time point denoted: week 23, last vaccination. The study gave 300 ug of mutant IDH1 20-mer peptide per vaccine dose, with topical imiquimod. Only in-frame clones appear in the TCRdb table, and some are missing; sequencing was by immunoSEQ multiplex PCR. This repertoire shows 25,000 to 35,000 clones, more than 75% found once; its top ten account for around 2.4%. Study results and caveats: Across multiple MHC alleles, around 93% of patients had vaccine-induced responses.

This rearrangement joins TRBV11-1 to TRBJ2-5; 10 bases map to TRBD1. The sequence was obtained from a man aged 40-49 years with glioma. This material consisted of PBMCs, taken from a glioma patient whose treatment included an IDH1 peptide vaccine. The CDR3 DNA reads TGTGCCAGCAGCTCCCGGGACAGGGGATTCCAAGAGACCCAGTACTTC. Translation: CASSSRDRGFQETQYF.